One sample yielded the 15 T cell receptor beta chains listed below, sequenced in a study of a mutant IDH1 vaccine in newly diagnosed glioma. These receptors have no identified antigens. TCRdb's copy holds only in-frame clones and misses some; the assay was immunoSEQ multiplex PCR. The sample yields about 48,000 clones, 70% to 80% seen once. Sample time point: week 35, safety follow-up. Topical imiquimod was applied with each vaccine dose, which held 300 ug of mutant IDH1 20-mer peptide. This sample comprised PBMCs, obtained from a glioma patient whose treatment included an IDH1 peptide vaccine. The receptors here all came from a man aged 40-49 years with glioma.

V and J are TRBV2 and TRBJ2-5; 12 bases agree with TRBD2. CDR3 length equals 14 residues. The germline V gene has CDR1 SNHLY and CDR2 FYNNEI. Losses at the gene ends were 6 bases for V and 2 bases for J; bases not matched to a gene: 1. CDR3 in DNA: TGTGCCAGCAGCGGACTAGCGGGACAAGAGACCCAGTACTTC. Its protein product is CASSGLAGQETQYF.

The chain recombines TRBV29-1 with TRBJ2-6; D is undetermined. Deletions cut 4 bases from V and 1 base from J, with 5 bases between. CDR3 length equals 13 residues. Germline V gene data show CDR1 as SQVTM and CDR2 as ANQGSEA. The CDR3 DNA sequence: TGCAGCGTTGCCGAGTCTGGGGCCAACGTCCTGACTTTC. Its protein is CSVAESGANVLTF. Full variable domain (missing parts from reference TRBV29-1 and TRBJ2-6): SAVISQKPSRDICQRGTSLTIQCQVDSQVTMMFWYRQQPGQSLTLIATANQGSEATYESGFVIDKFPISRPNLTFSTLTVSNMSPEDSSIYLCSVAESGANVLTFGAGSRLTVL.

CDR3 sequence (DNA): TGCGCCAGCAGCTTGGGAGCGGGAGGGGACACCGGGGAGCTGTTTTTT. Translation: CASSLGAGGDTGELFF. This sequence joins TRBV5-1 and TRBJ2-2, with TRBD2 matching 10 bases. Germline lookup yields CDR1 SGHRS and CDR2 YFSETQ. This CDR3 contains 16 residues. With 0 bases clipped from V and 3 bases from J, the junction kept 2 bases outside the gene matches.

J is TRBJ1-2 and V is TRBV9, with 7 nucleotides matching TRBD1. The CDR3 consists of 14 residues. Germline trimming cut 2 bases from V and 7 bases from J; bases unmatched to any gene: 8. Germline values: CDR1 SGDLS, CDR2 YYNGEE. Here the CDR3 reads CASSVEGARGGYTF. CDR3 DNA sequence: TGTGCCAGCAGCGTCGAGGGGGCGAGGGGTGGCTACACCTTC.

This chain connects TRBV5-1 to TRBJ2-5, with 9 positions matching TRBD1. With V trimmed by 2 bases and J by 5 bases, 7 bases remained unmatched. The V gene's germline CDR1 is SGHRS and CDR2 YFSETQ. There are 15 residues in the CDR3. This chain's CDR3 is CASSLQGAPLETQYF. The DNA of the CDR3 is TGCGCCAGCAGCTTACAGGGGGCGCCGCTGGAGACCCAGTACTTC. Full variable domain (outside the CDR3, taken from reference TRBV5-1 and TRBJ2-5): KAGVTQTPRYLIKTRGQQVTLSCSPISGHRSVSWYQQTPGQGLQFLFEYFSETQRNKGNFPGRFSGRQFSNSRSEMNVSTLELGDSALYLCASSLQGAPLETQYFGPGTRLLVL.

The V and J genes are TRBV11-3 and TRBJ2-3; D ambiguous. V dropped 0 bases and J dropped 6 bases, with 4 bases sitting between them. This CDR3 is built from 12 residues. Germline-derived CDR1 and CDR2 are SGHNT and YENEEA. The CDR3 sequence: CASSLDGDTQYF. CDR3 coding DNA: TGTGCCAGCAGCTTAGATGGGGATACGCAGTATTTT.

V usage is TRBV29-1 and J usage is TRBJ2-3; 8 positions match TRBD2. The CDR3 runs 14 residues. CDR1 is SQVTM, CDR2 ANQGSEA, per germline. V lost 1 base to trimming and J lost 5 bases; unmatched junction nucleotides: 5. CDR3 region: CSVEVTREEDTQYF. Written as DNA, the CDR3 is TGCAGCGTTGAAGTTACGCGGGAGGAAGATACGCAGTATTTT.

There are a few counts of this clone. The rearrangement uses TRBV14 and TRBJ1-6; a weak D match, TRBD1 (5 bases). Germline assignment: CDR1 SGHDN and CDR2 FVKESK. V gave up 3 bases and J gave up 10 bases, with 16 bases separating them. The CDR3 is made up of 15 amino acids. The CDR3 nucleotides are TGTGCCAGCAGCCAGCTACGGGACCAAGGATCACCCCTCCACTTT. Amino acid sequence: CASSQLRDQGSPLHF.

J is TRBJ2-3 and V is TRBV4-2, with D unresolved. The CDR3 is 17 amino acids. The V gene lost 2 bases and the J gene lost 1 base, with 16 bases spanning the gap. Germline V gives CDR1 LGHNA, CDR2 YNFKEQ. CDR3 residues: CASSQFTGPQGTDTQYF. Written as DNA, the CDR3 is TGTGCCAGCAGCCAATTCACGGGCCCCCAGGGCACAGATACGCAGTATTTT.

The J gene is TRBJ2-3, the V gene TRBV6-4, with D possibly matching TRBD2 (5 bases). This CDR3 spans 15 amino acids. The V and J ends lost 0 bases and 0 bases respectively, with 7 bases between them. Germline V gives CDR1 MRHNA, CDR2 SNTAGT. CDR3 region: CASSDSGASTDTQYF. In DNA, the CDR3 is TGTGCCAGCAGTGACTCGGGAGCTAGCACAGATACGCAGTATTTT.

The chain recombines TRBV6-5 with TRBJ1-1; no firm D call. Germline V gives CDR1 MNHEY, CDR2 SVGAGI. CDR3 length: 14 residues. Trimming pared 5 bases from V and 1 base from J, leaving 11 bases between. The CDR3 DNA sequence: TGTGCCAGCAGTGAAAGACCGTCGAACACTGAAGCTTTCTTT. Its translation: CASSERPSNTEAFF.

In nucleotides, the CDR3 is TGTGCCAGCAGTCCGGAGGGAGTTGGTAATCAGCCCCAGCATTTT. Its protein product is CASSPEGVGNQPQHF. V gene TRBV6-1 combines with J gene TRBJ1-5; D not certain. CDR1 and CDR2 (germline): MNHNS, SASEGT. This CDR3 is 15 amino acids long. Trimming removed 5 bases from V and 4 bases from J, with 15 bases in between.

V usage is TRBV19 and J usage is TRBJ2-1; 7 bases map to TRBD1. The CDR3 is 15 residues long. The ends lost 4 bases at V and 0 bases at J; junction bases unmatched: 3. Germline CDR1 reads LNHDA; CDR2 reads SQIVND (reference sequence). DNA of the CDR3: TGTGCCAGTAGTAAAGCAGGGGGCTCCTACAATGAGCAGTTCTTC. This encodes CASSKAGGSYNEQFF. The full variable domain, rest sourced from reference TRBV19 and TRBJ2-1, is DGGITQSPKYLFRKEGQNVTLSCEQNLNHDAMYWYRQDPGQGLRLIYYSQIVNDFQKGDIAEGYSVSREKKESFPLTVTSAQKNPTAFYLCASSKAGGSYNEQFFGPGTRLTVL.

The chain joins TRBV7-2 to TRBJ2-3; 7 nucleotides agree with TRBD2. Trimming took 5 bases from V and 1 from J; bases not matched to a gene: 12. Per the germline V gene, CDR1 is SGHTA and CDR2 is FQGNSA. The CDR3 loop spans 17 amino acids. The CDR3 is CASSLPGFAGGTDTQYF. The CDR3 region has the DNA TGTGCCAGCAGCCTCCCGGGGTTTGCGGGGGGCACAGATACGCAGTATTTT.

The chain carries TRBV5-1 and TRBJ2-7, with 16 positions matching TRBD2. Germline trimming cut 4 bases from V and 7 bases from J; bases unmatched to any gene: 8. This CDR3 is 16 amino acids long. Germline V gene sequence: CDR1 SGHRS, CDR2 YFSETQ. The CDR3 region has the DNA TGCGCCAGCAGCCCGGAGCCGGGACTAGCGGGGGGGGAGCAGTACGTC. Translation: CASSPEPGLAGGEQYV.